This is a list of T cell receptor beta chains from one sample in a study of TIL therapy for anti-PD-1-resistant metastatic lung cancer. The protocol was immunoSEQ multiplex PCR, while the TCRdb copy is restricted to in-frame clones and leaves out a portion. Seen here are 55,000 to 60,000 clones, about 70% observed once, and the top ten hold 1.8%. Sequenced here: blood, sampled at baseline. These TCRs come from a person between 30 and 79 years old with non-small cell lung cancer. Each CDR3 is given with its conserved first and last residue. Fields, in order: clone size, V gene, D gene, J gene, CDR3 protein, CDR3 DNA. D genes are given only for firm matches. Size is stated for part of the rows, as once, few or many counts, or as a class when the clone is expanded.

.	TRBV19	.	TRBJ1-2	CASTPSGGGDGYTF	TGTGCCAGTACCCCTAGCGGGGGAGGGGATGGCTACACCTTC
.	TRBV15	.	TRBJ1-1	CATSREEGWDTEAFF	TGTGCCACCAGCAGAGAGGAGGGATGGGACACTGAAGCTTTCTTT
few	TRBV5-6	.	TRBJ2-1	CASSLAAYSYNEQFF	TGTGCCAGCAGCTTGGCAGCGTACTCCTACAATGAGCAGTTCTTC
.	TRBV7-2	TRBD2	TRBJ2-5	CASSLASGGSETQYF	TGTGCCAGCAGCTTAGCGTCGGGAGGCAGCGAGACCCAGTACTTC
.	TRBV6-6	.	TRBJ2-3	CASSYMGRAGQRTQYF	TGTGCCAGCAGTTACATGGGTCGGGCAGGTCAGAGGACGCAGTATTTT
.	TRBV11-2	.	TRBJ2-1	CASSSEWGVGEQFF	TGTGCCAGCAGCTCTGAGTGGGGGGTCGGTGAGCAGTTCTTC
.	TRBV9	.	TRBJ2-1	CASSPRRAGYNEQFF	TGTGCCAGCAGCCCCCGGAGGGCAGGCTACAATGAGCAGTTCTTC
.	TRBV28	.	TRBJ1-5	CASSFDSSNQPQHF	TGTGCCAGCAGTTTCGATAGTTCAAATCAGCCCCAGCATTTT
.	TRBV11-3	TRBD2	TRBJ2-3	CASSPRTSGKVHADTQYF	TGTGCCAGCAGCCCCCGGACTAGCGGCAAGGTTCATGCAGATACGCAGTATTTT
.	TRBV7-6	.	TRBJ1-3	CASSLLGNTIYF	TGTGCCAGCAGCTTACTTGGAAACACCATATATTTT
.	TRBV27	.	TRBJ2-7	CASSLGGAAFNEQYF	TGTGCCAGCAGTTTAGGAGGGGCCGCGTTCAACGAGCAGTACTTC
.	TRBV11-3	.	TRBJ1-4	CASSLGAAREKLFF	TGTGCCAGCAGCTTAGGTGCAGCTCGGGAAAAACTGTTTTTT
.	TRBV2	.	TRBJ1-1	CASSPAGQLTEAFF	TGTGCCAGCAGTCCGGCTGGACAGCTCACTGAAGCTTTCTTT
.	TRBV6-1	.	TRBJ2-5	CASSEALSGQETQYF	TGTGCCAGCAGTGAAGCGCTTAGCGGCCAAGAGACCCAGTACTTC
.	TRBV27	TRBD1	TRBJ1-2	CASSPRDRDPGYTF	TGTGCCAGCAGCCCCCGCGACAGGGACCCTGGCTACACCTTC
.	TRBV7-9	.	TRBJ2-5	CASSHDLQTQYF	TGTGCCAGCAGCCATGACCTGCAGACCCAGTACTTC
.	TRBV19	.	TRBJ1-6	CASSLRDSPLHF	TGTGCCAGTAGTCTTCGGGATTCACCCCTCCACTTT
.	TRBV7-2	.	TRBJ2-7	CASSTGNAYEQYF	TGTGCCAGCAGCACCGGGAATGCCTACGAGCAGTACTTC
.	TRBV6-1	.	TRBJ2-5	CASSEVWGETQYF	TGTGCCAGCAGTGAAGTGTGGGGGGAGACCCAGTACTTC
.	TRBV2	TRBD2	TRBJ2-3	CASRGLAGDSPGHTDTQYF	TGTGCCAGCAGGGGACTAGCGGGAGACTCGCCGGGCCACACAGATACGCAGTATTTT
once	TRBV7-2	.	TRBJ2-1	CASSPSPAGNYNEQFF	TGTGCCAGCAGCCCTAGCCCGGCAGGCAACTACAATGAGCAGTTCTTC
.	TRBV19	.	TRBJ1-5	CATRVGNQPQHF	TGTGCCACGCGGGTGGGCAATCAGCCCCAGCATTTT
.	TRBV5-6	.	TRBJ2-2	CASSFRGVRTGELFF	TGTGCCAGCAGCTTTAGGGGAGTAAGGACCGGGGAGCTGTTTTTT
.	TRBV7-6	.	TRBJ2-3	CASSLVPAESTDTQYF	TGTGCCAGCAGCTTAGTTCCAGCGGAGAGCACAGATACGCAGTATTTT
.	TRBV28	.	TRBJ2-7	CASSGVGLPPYEQYF	TGTGCCAGCAGCGGCGTTGGACTTCCCCCCTACGAGCAGTACTTC
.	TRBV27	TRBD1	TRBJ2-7	CASSLAGQGPYEQYF	TGTGCCAGCAGTTTGGCCGGACAGGGCCCCTACGAGCAGTACTTC
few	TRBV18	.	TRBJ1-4	CASSPTQQDGEKLFF	TGTGCCAGCTCACCAACACAGCAGGATGGTGAAAAACTGTTTTTT
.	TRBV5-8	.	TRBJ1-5	CASSLGSSGYNQPQHF	TGTGCCAGCAGCTTGGGGAGTTCGGGGTACAATCAGCCCCAGCATTTT
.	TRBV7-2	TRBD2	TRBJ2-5	CASSLNPGGEETQYF	TGTGCCAGCAGCTTAAATCCCGGGGGGGAAGAGACCCAGTACTTC
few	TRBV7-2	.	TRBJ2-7	CASSLAGLGSYEQYF	TGTGCCAGCAGCTTAGCAGGATTGGGATCGTACGAGCAGTACTTC
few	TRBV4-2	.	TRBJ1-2	CASSQGNYGYTF	TGTGCCAGCAGCCAAGGGAACTATGGCTACACCTTC
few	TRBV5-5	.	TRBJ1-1	CASQGTEAFF	TGTGCCAGCCAGGGGACTGAAGCTTTCTTT
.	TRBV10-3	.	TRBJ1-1	CAISEPRTTNTEAFF	TGTGCCATCAGTGAGCCCCGGACAACGAACACTGAAGCTTTCTTT
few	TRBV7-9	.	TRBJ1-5	CASSPGSDGQPQHF	TGTGCCAGCAGCCCAGGGTCGGACGGCCAGCCCCAGCATTTT
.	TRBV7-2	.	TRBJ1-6	CASRGSRQERFNSPLHF	TGTGCCAGCAGGGGGTCCAGACAGGAGAGATTTAATTCACCCCTCCACTTT
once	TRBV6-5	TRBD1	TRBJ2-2	CASSYSGTGGPGELFF	TGTGCCAGCAGTTACTCCGGGACAGGGGGCCCCGGGGAGCTGTTTTTT
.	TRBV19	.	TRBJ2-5	CASSQGWVGETQYF	TGTGCCAGTTCTCAGGGTTGGGTTGGAGAGACCCAGTACTTC
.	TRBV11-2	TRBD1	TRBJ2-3	CASSLGDRPDTQYF	TGTGCCAGCAGCTTAGGGGACAGGCCAGATACGCAGTATTTT
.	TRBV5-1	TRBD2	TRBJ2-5	CASSLSGGRQETQYF	TGCGCCAGCAGCTTAAGCGGGGGGCGGCAAGAGACCCAGTACTTC
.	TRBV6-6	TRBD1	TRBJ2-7	CASSFTGASYEQYF	TGTGCCAGCAGTTTTACAGGGGCCTCCTACGAGCAGTACTTC
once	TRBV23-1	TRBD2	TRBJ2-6	CASSPRGVRSYSGANVLTF	TGCGCCAGCAGCCCTCGGGGGGTAAGATCTTACTCTGGGGCCAACGTCCTGACTTTC